Sequencing of this T cell receptor beta chain was carried out in a study of patients and donors after allogeneic stem cell transplantation (dated by TCRdb to 2020 to 2022). Its CDR3 holds 16 amino acids, cysteine through phenylalanine. Only CDR3 DNA is held: 48 bases, read in frame from base 1. V is trimmed back by 5 bases and J by 1 base, and the junction contains 6 bases that no gene match accounts for. CDR1 and CDR2 were assigned from the germline V gene as SGHTA and FQGNSA. Concerning this clonotype itself: Its specific antigen is unknown. The sample holds no much larger clone one base away, and base qualities are not on file.

Receptor libraries were prepared by RT-PCR. The sample was run on a NextSeq 550. TCRdb took the public reads, trimmed them with fastp at Q25, ran MiXCR for clone calling and kept in-frame beta chains. Rows with one shared CDR3 protein collapse into an entry with the most common genes and DNA. This sample comprises 10,000 to 13,000 distinct CDR3 sequences, roughly a fifth of them detected only once. The ten largest clones take up approximately 56% of the sample. Input material: blood, either unsorted or a sorted T cell fraction (not recorded which). The TCR sequence derives from a human donor who was either an allogeneic HSCT recipient or a stem cell or donor lymphocyte infusion donor (not recorded which). It is not recorded whose cells these are; they may come from a transplant donor. The sequence is built from TRBV7-2 and TRBJ2-3; the junction holds 10 bases that match TRBD2. The nucleotide sequence is given as TGTGCCAGCAGCCCCCCCCTAGCGGGGGGCACAGATACGCAGTATTTT. The encoded protein is CASSPPLAGGTDTQYF. The CDR3 plus the reference TRBV7-2 and TRBJ2-3 genes for the other parts give the full variable domain: GAGVSQSPSNKVTEKGKDVELRCDPISGHTALYWYRQSLGQGLEFLIYFQGNSAPDKSGLPSDRFSAERTGGSVSTLTIQRTQQEDSAVYLCASSPPLAGGTDTQYFGPGTRLTVL.